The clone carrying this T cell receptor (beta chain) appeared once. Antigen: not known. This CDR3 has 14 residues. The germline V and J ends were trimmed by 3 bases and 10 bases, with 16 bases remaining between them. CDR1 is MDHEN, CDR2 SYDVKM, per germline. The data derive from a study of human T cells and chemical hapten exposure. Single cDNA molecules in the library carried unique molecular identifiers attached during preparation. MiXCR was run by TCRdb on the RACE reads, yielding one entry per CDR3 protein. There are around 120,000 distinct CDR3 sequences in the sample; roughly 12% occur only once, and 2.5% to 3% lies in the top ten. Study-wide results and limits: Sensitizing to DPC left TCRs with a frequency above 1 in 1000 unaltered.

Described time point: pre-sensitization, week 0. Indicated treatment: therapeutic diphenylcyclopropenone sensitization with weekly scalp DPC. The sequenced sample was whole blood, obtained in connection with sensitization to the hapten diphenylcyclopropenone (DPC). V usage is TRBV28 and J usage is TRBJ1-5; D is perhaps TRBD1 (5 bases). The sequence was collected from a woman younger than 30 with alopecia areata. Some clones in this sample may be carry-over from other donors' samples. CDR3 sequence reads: CASSFIGTSFPQHF. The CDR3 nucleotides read TGTGCCAGCAGTTTCATCGGGACGTCTTTTCCCCAGCATTTT.